What follows are 22 T cell receptor beta chains derived from one specimen sequenced in a study of blood T cells in healthy people across ages. A second PCR of about 7 to 12 cycles used a sample-barcoded 5' primer and a J-beta primer mix. Each CDR3 protein gets one entry after TCRdb re-called the 5' RACE reads with MiXCR. Of 1.5 million to 2 million distinct CDR3 sequences in the sample, 49% were seen once. Material: blood. Every receptor here comes from a woman aged 40 to 50 in good health.

The chain uses TRBV28 and TRBJ2-5; D not certain. The end of the DNA aligns better with TRBJ2-1, so the J call may be wrong. CDR3 length: 11 residues. In germline, CDR1 is MDHEN, CDR2 SYDVKM. Here the CDR3 reads CASRQQETQFF. The CDR3 bases are TGTGCCAGCAGGCAACAAGAGACCCAGTTCTTC.

This chain joins TRBV20-1 and TRBJ1-2; D perhaps matches TRBD1 (5 bases). CDR1 is DFQATT and CDR2 is SNEGSKA in the germline V gene (reference sequence). The CDR3 has 13 residues. Trimming cost V 3 bases and J 6 bases, with 14 bases left between them. The CDR3 bases are TGCAGTGCTAGCCTACAGGCAATCGATGGCTACACCTTC. As protein: CSASLQAIDGYTF.

J is TRBJ2-1 and V is TRBV20-1; D call uncertain. V lost 0 bases and J 3 bases, leaving 9 bases between the germline ends. Germline CDR1 DFQATT, CDR2 SNEGSKA (reference sequence). The CDR3 spans 14 residues. CDR3 DNA: TGCAGTGCTAGAGATCGGTCATACTACAATGAGCAGTTCTTC. As protein: CSARDRSYYNEQFF.

With respect to this clonotype: Mismatch with germline at one junction end may stem from a read error. The J gene is TRBJ2-1, the V gene TRBV9; 10 bases align to TRBD2. Germline values: CDR1 SGDLS, CDR2 YYNGEE. This CDR3 comprises 19 residues. The CDR3 sequence: CAGSDRVLLAGENYNEQFF. CDR3 bases: TGTGCCGGCAGCGACCGCGTTCTCCTAGCGGGGGAGAACTACAATGAGCAGTTCTTC.

The chain couples TRBV2 to TRBJ2-1; 9 bases are a match to TRBD2. The V gene end was trimmed by 5 bases and the J gene end by 9 bases; junction bases not matched to a gene: 11. Per germline, CDR1 SNHLY and CDR2 FYNNEI. This CDR3 contains 15 residues. CDR3: CASSFASGDSGEQFF. In nucleotides, the CDR3 is TGTGCCAGCAGTTTTGCTAGCGGGGACTCCGGTGAGCAGTTCTTC. Variable domain in full (rest from reference TRBV2 and TRBJ2-1): EPEVTQTPSHQVTQMGQEVILRCVPISNHLYFYWYRQILGQKVEFLVSFYNNEISEKSEIFDDQFSVERPDGSNFTLKIRSTKLEDSAMYFCASSFASGDSGEQFFGPGTRLTVL.

The chain links TRBV29-1 to TRBJ1-2; D unresolved. V lost 2 bases and J 7 bases, leaving 8 bases between the germline ends. Germline CDR1 reads SQVTM; CDR2 reads ANQGSEA. The CDR3 loop spans 11 amino acids. In nucleotides, the CDR3 is TGCAGCGTTGAAAGGAGGGCTGGCTACACCTTC. Translating it yields CSVERRAGYTF.

This clonotype appeared a few times. The rearrangement uses TRBV28 and TRBJ2-7; maybe TRBD2 (5 bases). Germline-derived CDR1 and CDR2 are MDHEN and SYDVKM. Trimming pared 5 bases from V and 0 bases from J, leaving 14 bases between. The length of the CDR3 is 15 residues. The CDR3 DNA sequence: TGTGCCAGCAGTCTTGGGTCGGCGGGCTCCTACGAGCAGTACTTC. Translated, it gives CASSLGSAGSYEQYF.

This clonotype was counted a few times. V usage is TRBV20-1 and J usage is TRBJ2-5; 9 positions match TRBD2. The length of the CDR3 is 14 residues. Per the germline V gene, CDR1 is DFQATT and CDR2 is SNEGSKA (reference sequence). Trimming at V came to 4 bases and at J to 5 bases, leaving 8 bases not matched to a gene. CDR3 residues: CSAKPGTSRETQYF. Written as DNA, the CDR3 is TGCAGTGCTAAGCCCGGGACTAGCAGGGAGACCCAGTACTTC.

V is TRBV6-2 or TRBV6-3 and J is TRBJ1-5, with unresolved D. The V gene lost 2 bases and the J gene lost 3 bases, with 8 bases spanning the gap. The CDR3 length is 14 residues. CDR1 and CDR2 (germline): MNHEY, SVGEGT. The CDR3 sequence: CASSYAGFNQPQHF. The CDR3 region has the DNA TGTGCCAGCAGTTACGCGGGCTTCAATCAGCCCCAGCATTTT.

The chain combines TRBV20-1 with TRBJ2-7, with a possible D match to TRBD2 (6 bases). This CDR3 is built from 12 residues. V was trimmed by 5 bases and J by 0 bases, leaving 8 bases between them. The V gene's germline CDR1 is DFQATT and CDR2 SNEGSKA (reference sequence). The CDR3 region has the DNA TGCAGTGCTTGGACTAACTCCTACGAGCAGTACTTC. Translation gives CSAWTNSYEQYF.

V usage is TRBV24-1 and J usage is TRBJ2-3, with a weak D call TRBD2 (7 bases). This CDR3 region has 15 residues. In germline, CDR1 is KGHDR, CDR2 SFDVKD. The ends were cut back, 3 bases at V and 2 bases at J, with 11 bases in the middle. The CDR3 spells CATSDRRGATDTQYF. As DNA, the CDR3 is TGTGCCACCAGTGATCGCCGGGGGGCCACAGATACGCAGTATTTT.

The chain couples TRBV15 to TRBJ1-6; TRBD1 matches at 7 bases. CDR3 length: 14 residues. Germline V gene lookup returns CDR1 LNHNV and CDR2 YYDKDF (reference sequence). The V gene end was trimmed by 9 bases and the J gene end by 6 bases; junction bases not matched to a gene: 8. The DNA of the CDR3 is TGTGCCACGCAGGGGGGGACGCCTAATTCACCCCTCCACTTT. It specifies CATQGGTPNSPLHF.

As to this clonotype: One junction end does not reproduce the germline sequence, and a read error may be involved. The V call is TRBV7-9, the J call TRBJ2-1, with D possibly matching TRBD1 (5 bases). Germline CDR1 is SEHNR and CDR2 is FQNEAQ (reference sequence). The CDR3 runs 13 residues. As DNA, the CDR3 is TGTGCCAGCAGCTTGATGGTGGACAATAAGCAGTTCTTC. Residues: CASSLMVDNKQFF.

J is TRBJ1-6 and V is TRBV5-1; D is ambiguous. CDR3 size: 15 residues. V was trimmed by 4 bases and J by 2 bases, leaving 10 bases between them. The germline V gene has CDR1 SGHRS and CDR2 YFSETQ. Here the CDR3 reads CASSPTSPYNSPLHF. Written as DNA, the CDR3 is TGCGCCAGCAGCCCCACAAGCCCCTATAATTCACCCCTCCACTTT.

This clonotype has just a few counts. The chain combines TRBV5-1 with TRBJ2-7; 8 nucleotides align to TRBD1. Germline CDR1 reads SGHRS; CDR2 reads YFSETQ. The CDR3 extends over 14 amino acids. J gave up 4 bases and V 3 bases, and 6 bases lay outside the gene matches. CDR3 sequence (DNA): TGCGCCAGCAGCTGGGAGAGGACAGGGTACGAGCAGTACTTC. Protein sequence: CASSWERTGYEQYF.

This clonotype was observed a few times. This sequence joins TRBV5-1 and TRBJ2-5; TRBD1 is a possible D gene (5 bases). The V and J ends lost 3 bases and 5 bases respectively, with 17 bases between them. The germline CDR1 and CDR2 sequences are SGHRS and YFSETQ. The CDR3 covers 15 residues. CDR3 in DNA: TGCGCCAGCAGCTCTAGAACGGATCGACAGGAGACCCAGTACTTC. Protein sequence: CASSSRTDRQETQYF. Variable domain in full (rest from reference TRBV5-1 and TRBJ2-5): KAGVTQTPRYLIKTRGQQVTLSCSPISGHRSVSWYQQTPGQGLQFLFEYFSETQRNKGNFPGRFSGRQFSNSRSEMNVSTLELGDSALYLCASSSRTDRQETQYFGPGTRLLVL.

This clonotype was found a few times. The V gene is TRBV20-1, the J gene TRBJ2-3, with D perhaps TRBD2 (7 bases). Germline V CDR1 and CDR2: DFQATT, SNEGSKA (reference sequence). V lost 6 bases, J lost 3 bases, and 13 bases lay in between. The CDR3 covers 13 residues. In DNA form, the CDR3 reads TGCAGTGCCGAGGGGGGAGGGACAGATACGCAGTATTTT. Its protein is CSAEGGGTDTQYF.

The V call is TRBV7-2, the J call TRBJ1-5; no definite D call. Trimming left V 1 base short and J 2 bases short, with 9 bases between. The length of the CDR3 is 15 residues. Germline values: CDR1 SGHTA, CDR2 FQGNSA. The CDR3 region has the DNA TGTGCCAGCAGCTTAGATATAGGAGGCAATCAGCCCCAGCATTTT. The encoded protein is CASSLDIGGNQPQHF.

The rearrangement links TRBV4-3 to TRBJ2-5; 9 nucleotides line up with TRBD1. J gave up 4 bases and V 0 bases, and 3 bases lay outside the gene matches. CDR1 LGHNA and CDR2 YSLEER come from the germline V gene. The CDR3 runs to 15 residues. The DNA for the CDR3 is TGCGCCAGCAGCCAAGAATGGGACAGGGTAGAGACCCAGTACTTC. Its protein product is CASSQEWDRVETQYF.

As concerns this clonotype: The germline gene is not matched at one end of the junction; a read error may be the cause. The J gene is TRBJ2-5, the V gene TRBV15; unclear D gene. Germline V gene sequence: CDR1 LNHNV, CDR2 YYDKDF (reference sequence). There are 16 residues in the CDR3. The CDR3 is CATSREKGSVRETQYF. CDR3 bases: TGTGCCACCAGCCGAGAGAAGGGATCGGTCAGGGAGACCCAGTACTTC.

As for this clonotype: Relative to the germline gene, one junction end is altered; a read error may explain this. The V gene is TRBV4-3, the J gene TRBJ2-3; the match to TRBD2 covers 7 bases. The germline V gene encodes CDR1 LGHNA and CDR2 YSLEER. This CDR3 spans 15 amino acids. CDR3 DNA: TGCGCCAGCGGCCAAGCGGGACTGAACACAGATACGCAGTATTTT. This gives the protein CASGQAGLNTDTQYF.

The chain employs TRBV20-1 and TRBJ2-3, with 9 bases matching TRBD2. The V segment lost 0 bases and the J segment 0 bases; nucleotides outside the gene matches: 10. CDR1 and CDR2 (germline): DFQATT, SNEGSKA (reference sequence). This CDR3 has 18 residues. CDR3 in amino acids: CSARDSRLAGRSTDTQYF. In DNA, the CDR3 is TGCAGTGCTAGAGATTCCCGGCTAGCGGGGAGGAGCACAGATACGCAGTATTTT.